Sequencing of this T cell receptor beta chain was carried out in a study of blood T cell repertoires in COVID-19. The overall study: PBMCs, B-cell-depleted T cells, or T cells provided the cDNA or gDNA that made up the material.

Original data processing: Reference gene primer amplification gave nucleated cell count estimates. TCRdb keeps only in-frame clones here, not all; method: immunoSEQ multiplex PCR. V, J and clone size reflect that table, while D and trimming were determined from the DNA. Of about 30,000 clones listed, about 88% are singletons. The CDR3 sequence is 14 residues long. The germline CDR1 and CDR2 sequences are SGHRS and YFSETQ. The V segment lost 8 bases and the J segment 7 bases; nucleotides outside the gene matches: 14. Sequenced: peripheral blood. This TCR was recovered from a man aged 65 to 85 with active or convalescent COVID-19. The V gene is TRBV5-1, the J gene TRBJ1-1, with 7 positions matching TRBD1. In DNA form, the CDR3 reads TGCGCCAGACAGACAGGGTCCCGCCAGGGTGAAGCTTTCTTT. Amino acid sequence: CARQTGSRQGEAFF.